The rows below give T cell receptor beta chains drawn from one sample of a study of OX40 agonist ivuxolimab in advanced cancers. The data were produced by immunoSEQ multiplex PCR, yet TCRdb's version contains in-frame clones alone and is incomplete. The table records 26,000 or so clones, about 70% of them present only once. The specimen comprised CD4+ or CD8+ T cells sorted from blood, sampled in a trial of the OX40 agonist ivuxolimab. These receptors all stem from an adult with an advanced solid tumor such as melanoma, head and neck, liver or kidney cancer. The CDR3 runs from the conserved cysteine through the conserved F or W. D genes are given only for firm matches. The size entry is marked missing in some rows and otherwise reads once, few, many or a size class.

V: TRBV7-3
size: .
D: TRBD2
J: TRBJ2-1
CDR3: CASSLSPGLAVDEQFF
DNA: TGTGCCAGCAGCTTAAGCCCGGGACTAGCGGTGGATGAGCAGTTCTTC

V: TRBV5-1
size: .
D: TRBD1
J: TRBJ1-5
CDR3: CASSQGQGSQPQHF
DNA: TGCGCCAGCAGCCAGGGACAGGGGAGTCAGCCCCAGCATTTT

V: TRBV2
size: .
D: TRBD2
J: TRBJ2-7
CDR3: CASRELTQRGGIHEQYF
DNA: TGTGCCAGCAGAGAATTAACGCAGCGGGGGGGCATCCACGAGCAGTACTTC

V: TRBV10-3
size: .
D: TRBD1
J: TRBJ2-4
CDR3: CAISESAGQGAGAKNIQYF
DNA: TGTGCCATCAGTGAGTCGGCGGGACAGGGGGCCGGGGCCAAAAACATTCAGTACTTC

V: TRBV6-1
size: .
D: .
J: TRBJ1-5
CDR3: CASSGGQIHNQPQHF
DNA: TGTGCCAGCAGTGGAGGACAGATCCACAATCAGCCCCAGCATTTT

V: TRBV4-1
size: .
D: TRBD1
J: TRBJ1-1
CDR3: CASSQGRGRVTEAFF
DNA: TGCGCCAGCAGCCAAGGTAGGGGGCGGGTTACTGAAGCTTTCTTT

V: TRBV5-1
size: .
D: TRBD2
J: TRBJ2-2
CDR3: CASSYLAGSVLGELFF
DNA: TGCGCCAGCAGCTACCTAGCGGGGTCCGTTTTAGGGGAGCTGTTTTTT

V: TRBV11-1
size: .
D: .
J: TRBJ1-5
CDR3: CASSNQGGGGQPQHF
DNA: TGTGCCAGCAGCAACCAAGGGGGAGGTGGCCAGCCCCAGCATTTT

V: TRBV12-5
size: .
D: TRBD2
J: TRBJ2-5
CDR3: CASGLFSGGTGETQYF
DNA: TGTGCTAGTGGTTTGTTTAGCGGGGGCACTGGGGAGACCCAGTACTTC

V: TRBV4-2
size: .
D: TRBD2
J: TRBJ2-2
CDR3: CASSLNPPLAGSTGELFF
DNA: TGTGCCAGCAGTCTCAACCCCCCCCTAGCGGGGAGCACCGGGGAGCTGTTTTTT

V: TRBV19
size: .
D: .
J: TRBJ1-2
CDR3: CASTGTLHTYGYTF
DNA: TGTGCCAGTACCGGGACACTACATACCTATGGCTACACCTTC

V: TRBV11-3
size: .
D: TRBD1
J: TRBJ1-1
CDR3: CASSHGTGNTEAFF
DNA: TGTGCCAGCAGCCACGGGACAGGGAACACTGAAGCTTTCTTT

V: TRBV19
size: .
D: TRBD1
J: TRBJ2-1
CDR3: CASSIQGQGGFFF
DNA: TGTGCCAGTAGTATACAGGGACAGGGCGGTTTTTTCTTC

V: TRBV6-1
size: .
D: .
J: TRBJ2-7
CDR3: CASSEDGEQYF
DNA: TGTGCCAGCAGTGAGGACGGCGAGCAGTACTTC

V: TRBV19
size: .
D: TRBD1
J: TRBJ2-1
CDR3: CASSDRGDSYNEQFF
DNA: TGTGCCAGTTCCGACAGGGGCGACTCCTACAATGAGCAGTTCTTC

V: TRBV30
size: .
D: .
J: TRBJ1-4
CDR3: CAWRGPPPYSSVEKLFF
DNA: TGTGCCTGGAGGGGGCCGCCCCCGTATTCATCGGTTGAAAAACTGTTTTTT

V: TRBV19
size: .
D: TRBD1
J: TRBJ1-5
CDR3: CASSRDRGNQPQHF
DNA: TGTGCCAGTAGCCGCGACAGGGGGAATCAGCCCCAGCATTTT

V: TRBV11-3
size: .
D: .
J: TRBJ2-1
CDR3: CASSLGTSSYNEQFF
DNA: TGTGCCAGCAGCCTCGGGACTTCCTCCTACAATGAGCAGTTCTTC

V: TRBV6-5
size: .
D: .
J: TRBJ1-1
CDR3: CASSRRQLDTEAFF
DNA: TGTGCCAGCAGCCGACGGCAACTGGACACTGAAGCTTTCTTT

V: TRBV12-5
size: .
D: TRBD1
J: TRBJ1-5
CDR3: CASEAGGASNQPQHF
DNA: TGTGCTAGTGAAGCAGGGGGCGCAAGCAATCAGCCCCAGCATTTT

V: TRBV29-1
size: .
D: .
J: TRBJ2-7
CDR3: CSVESQAPSYEQYF
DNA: TGCAGCGTTGAAAGTCAGGCTCCCTCCTACGAGCAGTACTTC

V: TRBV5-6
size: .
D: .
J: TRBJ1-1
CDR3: CASSLVPTIGKNTEAFF
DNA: TGTGCCAGCAGCTTGGTGCCTACAATCGGGAAGAACACTGAAGCTTTCTTT

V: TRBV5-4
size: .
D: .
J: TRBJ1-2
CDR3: CASSPPDNYGYTF
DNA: TGTGCCAGCAGCCCTCCGGACAACTATGGCTACACCTTC

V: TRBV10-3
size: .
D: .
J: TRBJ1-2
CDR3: CAISEFAGLGYGYTF
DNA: TGTGCCATCAGTGAATTTGCGGGGCTAGGCTATGGCTACACCTTC

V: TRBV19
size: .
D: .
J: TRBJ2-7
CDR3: CASSPGGLREQYF
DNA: TGTGCCAGTAGCCCTGGAGGGCTCCGGGAGCAGTACTTC

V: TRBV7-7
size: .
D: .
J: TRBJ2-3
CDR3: CASSLGMADTQYF
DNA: TGTGCTAGCAGCTTAGGAATGGCAGATACGCAGTATTTT

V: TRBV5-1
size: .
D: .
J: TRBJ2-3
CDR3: CASSLDLTGFRTSTDTQYF
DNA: TGCGCCAGCAGCCTCGACCTTACAGGGTTTAGGACTAGCACAGATACGCAGTATTTT

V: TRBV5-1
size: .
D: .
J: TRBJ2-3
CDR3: CASRSSPQGTDTQYF
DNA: TGCGCCAGCAGGTCTTCACCCCAGGGCACAGATACGCAGTATTTT

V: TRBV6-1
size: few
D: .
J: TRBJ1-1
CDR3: CASSEERQVNTEAFF
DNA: TGTGCCAGCAGTGAAGAAAGACAGGTGAACACTGAAGCTTTCTTT

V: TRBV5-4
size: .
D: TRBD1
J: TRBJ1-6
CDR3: CASAKQGGRPDSPLHF
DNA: TGTGCCAGCGCAAAGCAGGGGGGGCGCCCAGATTCACCCCTCCACTTT

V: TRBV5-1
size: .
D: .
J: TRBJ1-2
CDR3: CASSKTDYGYTF
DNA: TGCGCCAGCAGCAAGACAGATTATGGCTACACCTTC

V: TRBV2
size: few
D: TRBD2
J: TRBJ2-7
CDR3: CASRERGGISYEQYF
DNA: TGTGCCAGCAGGGAGCGGGGGGGAATTTCCTACGAGCAGTACTTC

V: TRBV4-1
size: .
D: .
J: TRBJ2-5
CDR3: CASSQELRGRVVLQETQYF
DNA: TGCGCCAGCAGCCAAGAGTTAAGGGGCAGGGTCGTTCTCCAAGAGACCCAGTACTTC

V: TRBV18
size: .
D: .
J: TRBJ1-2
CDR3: CASSPSDHNGYTF
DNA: TGTGCCAGCTCACCTTCGGACCATAATGGCTACACCTTC

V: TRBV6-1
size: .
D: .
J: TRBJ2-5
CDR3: CASSGGVGGRKETQYF
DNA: TGTGCCAGCAGTGGGGGGGTGGGTGGACGAAAAGAGACCCAGTACTTC

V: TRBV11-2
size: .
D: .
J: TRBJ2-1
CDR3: CASSSLRGEQFF
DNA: TGTGCCAGCAGCTCCCTCCGGGGTGAGCAGTTCTTC

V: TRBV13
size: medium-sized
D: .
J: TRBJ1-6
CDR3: CASRPAGKSRYHSPLHF
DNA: TGTGCCAGCAGGCCGGCGGGCAAATCAAGATATCATTCACCCCTCCACTTT

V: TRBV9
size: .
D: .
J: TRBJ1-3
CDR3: CASSWSLSADSGNTIYF
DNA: TGTGCCAGCAGCTGGAGTTTGAGCGCTGACTCTGGAAACACCATATATTTT

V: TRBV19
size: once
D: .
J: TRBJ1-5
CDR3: CARRGQPQHF
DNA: TGTGCCAGAAGGGGGCAGCCCCAGCATTTT

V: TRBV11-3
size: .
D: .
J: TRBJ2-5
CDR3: CASSTDAQETQYF
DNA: TGTGCCAGCAGCACTGATGCTCAAGAGACCCAGTACTTC

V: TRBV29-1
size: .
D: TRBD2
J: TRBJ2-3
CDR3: CSHTTSSGGRVDTQYF
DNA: TGCAGCCATACCACTAGTAGCGGGGGGCGGGTAGATACGCAGTATTTT

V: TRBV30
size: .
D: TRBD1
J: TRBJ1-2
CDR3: CAWSPQGVANYGYTF
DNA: TGTGCCTGGAGCCCCCAGGGGGTTGCTAACTATGGCTACACCTTC

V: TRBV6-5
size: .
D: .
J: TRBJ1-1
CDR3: CASSYDWQRAEAFF
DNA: TGTGCCAGCAGTTACGACTGGCAGAGGGCTGAAGCTTTCTTT